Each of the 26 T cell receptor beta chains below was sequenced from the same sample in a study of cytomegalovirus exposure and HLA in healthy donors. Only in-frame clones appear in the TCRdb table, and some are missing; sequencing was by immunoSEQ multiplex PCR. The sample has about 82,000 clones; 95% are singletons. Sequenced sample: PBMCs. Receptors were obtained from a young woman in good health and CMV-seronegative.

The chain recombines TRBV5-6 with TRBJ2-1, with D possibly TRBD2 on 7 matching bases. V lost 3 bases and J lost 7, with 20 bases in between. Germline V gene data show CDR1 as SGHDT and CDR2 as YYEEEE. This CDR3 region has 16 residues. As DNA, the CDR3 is TGTGCCAGCAGCTCCGATGGGGGGGCGACTGAAAATGAGCAGTTCTTC. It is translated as CASSSDGGATENEQFF.

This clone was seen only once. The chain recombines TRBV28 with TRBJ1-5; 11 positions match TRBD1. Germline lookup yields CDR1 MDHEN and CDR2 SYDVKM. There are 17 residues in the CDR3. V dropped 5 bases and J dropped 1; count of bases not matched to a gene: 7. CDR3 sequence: CASSSRDRGWSNQPQHF. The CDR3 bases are TGTGCCAGCAGTAGCCGGGACAGGGGGTGGAGCAATCAGCCCCAGCATTTT.

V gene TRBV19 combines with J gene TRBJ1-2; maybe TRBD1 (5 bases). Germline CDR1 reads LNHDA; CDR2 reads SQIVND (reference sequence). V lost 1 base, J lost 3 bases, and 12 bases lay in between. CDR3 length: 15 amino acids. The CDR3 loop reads CASSIAQGSDYGYTF. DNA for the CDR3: TGTGCCAGTAGTATAGCTCAGGGAAGCGACTATGGCTACACCTTC. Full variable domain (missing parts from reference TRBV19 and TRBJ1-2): DGGITQSPKYLFRKEGQNVTLSCEQNLNHDAMYWYRQDPGQGLRLIYYSQIVNDFQKGDIAEGYSVSREKKESFPLTVTSAQKNPTAFYLCASSIAQGSDYGYTFGSGTRLTVV.

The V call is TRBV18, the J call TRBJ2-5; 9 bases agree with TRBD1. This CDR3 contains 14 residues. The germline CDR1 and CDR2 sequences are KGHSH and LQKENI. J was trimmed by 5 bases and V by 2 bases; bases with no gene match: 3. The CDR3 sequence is CASSPNRGLETQYF. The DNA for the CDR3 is TGTGCCAGCTCACCAAACAGGGGGCTTGAGACCCAGTACTTC.

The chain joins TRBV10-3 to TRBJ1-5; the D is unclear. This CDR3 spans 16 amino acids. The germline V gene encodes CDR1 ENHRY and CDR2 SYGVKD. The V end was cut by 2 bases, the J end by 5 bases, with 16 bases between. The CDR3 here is CAISEGGSTNYQPQHF. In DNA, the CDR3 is TGTGCCATCAGTGAGGGCGGATCTACAAATTATCAGCCCCAGCATTTT.

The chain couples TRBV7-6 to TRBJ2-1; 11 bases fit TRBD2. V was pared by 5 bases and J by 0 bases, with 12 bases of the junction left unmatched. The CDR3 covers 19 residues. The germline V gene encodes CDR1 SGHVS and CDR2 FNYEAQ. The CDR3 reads CASSVSLAGGRSSYNEQFF. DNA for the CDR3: TGTGCCAGCAGCGTAAGTCTAGCGGGGGGCCGTAGCTCCTACAATGAGCAGTTCTTC.

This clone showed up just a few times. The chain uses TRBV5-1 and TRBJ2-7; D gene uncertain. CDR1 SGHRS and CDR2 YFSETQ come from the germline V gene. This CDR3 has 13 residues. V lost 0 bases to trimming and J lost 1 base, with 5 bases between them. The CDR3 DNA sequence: TGCGCCAGCAGCTTGGACGCGTCCTACGAGCAGTACTTC. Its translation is CASSLDASYEQYF.

Here the CDR3 DNA reads TGCGCCAGCAGCTTGGGACTTAGCGGGAGACCCGATGAGCAGTTCTTC. Amino acid sequence: CASSLGLSGRPDEQFF. This chain links TRBV5-1 with TRBJ2-1; 9 bases line up with TRBD2. Germline CDR1 SGHRS, CDR2 YFSETQ. V lost 0 bases and J lost 8; bases outside the gene matches: 9. The CDR3 loop spans 16 amino acids.

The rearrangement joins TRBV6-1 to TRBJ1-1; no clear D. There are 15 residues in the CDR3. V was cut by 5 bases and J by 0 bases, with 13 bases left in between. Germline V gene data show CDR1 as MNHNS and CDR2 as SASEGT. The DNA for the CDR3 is TGTGCCAGCAGTCGGCGCGGAATAATGAACACTGAAGCTTTCTTT. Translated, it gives CASSRRGIMNTEAFF.

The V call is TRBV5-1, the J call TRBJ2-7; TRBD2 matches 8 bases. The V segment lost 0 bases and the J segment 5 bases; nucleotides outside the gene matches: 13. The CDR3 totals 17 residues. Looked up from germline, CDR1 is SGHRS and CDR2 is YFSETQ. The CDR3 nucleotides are TGCGCCAGCAGCTTGGATGGGGGACTAGTACCCAAGGACGAGCAGTACTTC. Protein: CASSLDGGLVPKDEQYF.

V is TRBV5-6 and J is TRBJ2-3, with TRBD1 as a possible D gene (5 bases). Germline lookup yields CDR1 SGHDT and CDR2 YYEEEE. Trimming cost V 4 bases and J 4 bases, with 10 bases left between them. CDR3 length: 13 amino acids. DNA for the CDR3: TGTGCCAGCAGCCCAGGGTTCGCAGATACGCAGTATTTT. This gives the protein CASSPGFADTQYF.

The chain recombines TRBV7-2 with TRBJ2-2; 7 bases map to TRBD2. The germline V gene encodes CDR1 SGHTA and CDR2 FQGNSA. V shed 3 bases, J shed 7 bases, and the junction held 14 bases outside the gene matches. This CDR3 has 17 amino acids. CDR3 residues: CASSLASGTTRVGELFF. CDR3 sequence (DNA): TGTGCCAGCAGCTTGGCCAGCGGGACGACTCGGGTCGGGGAGCTGTTTTTT. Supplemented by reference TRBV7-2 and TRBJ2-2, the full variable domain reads GAGVSQSPSNKVTEKGKDVELRCDPISGHTALYWYRQSLGQGLEFLIYFQGNSAPDKSGLPSDRFSAERTGGSVSTLTIQRTQQEDSAVYLCASSLASGTTRVGELFFGEGSRLTVL.

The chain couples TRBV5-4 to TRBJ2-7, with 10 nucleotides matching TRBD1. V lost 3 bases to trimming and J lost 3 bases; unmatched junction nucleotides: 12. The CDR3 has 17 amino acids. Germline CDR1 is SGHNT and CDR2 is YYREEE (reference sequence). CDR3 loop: CASSSPRGQGMIYEQYF. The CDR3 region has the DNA TGTGCCAGCAGCTCCCCTCGGGGACAGGGGATGATCTACGAGCAGTACTTC. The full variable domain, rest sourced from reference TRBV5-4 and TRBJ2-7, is ETGVTQSPTHLIKTRGQQVTLRCSSQSGHNTVSWYQQALGQGPQFIFQYYREEENGRGNFPPRFSGLQFPNYSSELNVNALELDDSALYLCASSSPRGQGMIYEQYFGPGTRLTVT.

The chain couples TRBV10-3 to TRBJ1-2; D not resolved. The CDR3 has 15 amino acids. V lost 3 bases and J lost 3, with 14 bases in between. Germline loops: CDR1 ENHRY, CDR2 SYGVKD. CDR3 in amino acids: CAISELSTADYGYTF. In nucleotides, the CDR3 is TGTGCCATCAGTGAACTTAGTACGGCGGACTATGGCTACACCTTC.

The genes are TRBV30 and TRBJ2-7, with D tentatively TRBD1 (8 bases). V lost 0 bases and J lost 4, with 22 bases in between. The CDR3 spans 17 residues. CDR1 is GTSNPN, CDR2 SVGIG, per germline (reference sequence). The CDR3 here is CAWSVRRGTGAGYEQYF. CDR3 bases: TGTGCCTGGAGTGTACGGCGGGGGACAGGAGCGGGATACGAGCAGTACTTC.

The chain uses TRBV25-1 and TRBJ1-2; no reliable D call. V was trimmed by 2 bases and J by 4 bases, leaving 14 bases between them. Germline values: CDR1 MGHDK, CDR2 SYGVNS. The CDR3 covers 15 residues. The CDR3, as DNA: TGTGCCAGCAGTGAACGGGATTCGGGAATCTATGGCTACACCTTC. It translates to CASSERDSGIYGYTF.

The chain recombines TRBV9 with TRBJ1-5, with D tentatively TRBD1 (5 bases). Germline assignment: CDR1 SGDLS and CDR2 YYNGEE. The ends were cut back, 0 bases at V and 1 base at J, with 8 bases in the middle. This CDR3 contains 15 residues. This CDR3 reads CASSVGGESNQPQHF. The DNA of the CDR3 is TGTGCCAGCAGCGTAGGGGGGGAAAGCAATCAGCCCCAGCATTTT.

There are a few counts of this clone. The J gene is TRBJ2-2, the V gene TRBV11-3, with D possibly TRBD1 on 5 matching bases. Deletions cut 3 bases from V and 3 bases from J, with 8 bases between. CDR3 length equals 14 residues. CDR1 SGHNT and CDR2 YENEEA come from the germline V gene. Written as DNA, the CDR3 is TGTGCCAGCAGCTTCCAGGGCGACACCGGGGAGCTGTTTTTT. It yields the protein CASSFQGDTGELFF. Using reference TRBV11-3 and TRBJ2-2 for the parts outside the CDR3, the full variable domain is EAGVVQSPRYKIIEKKQPVAFWCNPISGHNTLYWYLQNLGQGPELLIRYENEEAVDDSQLPKDRFSAERLKGVDSTLKIQPAELGDSAVYLCASSFQGDTGELFFGEGSRLTVL.

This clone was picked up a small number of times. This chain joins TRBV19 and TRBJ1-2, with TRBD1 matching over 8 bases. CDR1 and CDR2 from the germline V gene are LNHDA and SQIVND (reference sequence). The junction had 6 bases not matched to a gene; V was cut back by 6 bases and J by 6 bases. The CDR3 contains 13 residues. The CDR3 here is CASSDRGSDGYTF. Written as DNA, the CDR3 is TGTGCCAGTAGCGACAGGGGATCGGATGGCTACACCTTC.

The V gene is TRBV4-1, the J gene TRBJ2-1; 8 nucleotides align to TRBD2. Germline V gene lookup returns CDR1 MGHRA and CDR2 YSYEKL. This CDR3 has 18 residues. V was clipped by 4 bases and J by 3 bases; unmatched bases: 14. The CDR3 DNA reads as TGCGCCAGCAGCCGCGCCTCGTTGATTAGCGGGAACTACAATGAGCAGTTCTTC. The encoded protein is CASSRASLISGNYNEQFF.

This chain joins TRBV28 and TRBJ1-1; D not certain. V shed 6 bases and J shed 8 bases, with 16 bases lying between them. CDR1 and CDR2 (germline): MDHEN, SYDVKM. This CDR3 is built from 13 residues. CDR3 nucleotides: TGTGCCAGCAGCCCCCTAGGACCGGGGGAAGCTTTCTTT. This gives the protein CASSPLGPGEAFF.

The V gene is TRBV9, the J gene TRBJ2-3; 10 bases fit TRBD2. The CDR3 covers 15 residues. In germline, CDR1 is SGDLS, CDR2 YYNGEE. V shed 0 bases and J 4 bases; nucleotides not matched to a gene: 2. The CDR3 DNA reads TGTGCCAGCAGCGTAGGGACTAGCGGATCAGATACGCAGTATTTT. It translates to CASSVGTSGSDTQYF.

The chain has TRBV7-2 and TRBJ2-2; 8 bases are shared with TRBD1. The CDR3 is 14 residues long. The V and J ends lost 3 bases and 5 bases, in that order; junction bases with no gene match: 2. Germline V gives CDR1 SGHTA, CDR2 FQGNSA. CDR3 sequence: CASSFRDRTGELFF. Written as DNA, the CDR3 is TGTGCCAGCAGCTTCCGGGACAGGACCGGGGAGCTGTTTTTT.

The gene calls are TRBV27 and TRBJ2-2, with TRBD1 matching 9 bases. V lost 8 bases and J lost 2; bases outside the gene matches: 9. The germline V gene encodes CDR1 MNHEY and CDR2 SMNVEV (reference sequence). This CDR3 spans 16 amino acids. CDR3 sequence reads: CASQGQGSYNTGELFF. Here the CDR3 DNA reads TGTGCCAGCCAAGGACAGGGGAGCTACAACACCGGGGAGCTGTTTTTT.

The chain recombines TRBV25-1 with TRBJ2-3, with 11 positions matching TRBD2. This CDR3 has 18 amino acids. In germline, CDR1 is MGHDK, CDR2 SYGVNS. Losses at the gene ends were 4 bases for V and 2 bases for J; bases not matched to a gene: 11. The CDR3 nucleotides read TGTGCCAGCAGTGCGAATGATGTTAGCGGGAGGGCCACAGATACGCAGTATTTT. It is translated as CASSANDVSGRATDTQYF. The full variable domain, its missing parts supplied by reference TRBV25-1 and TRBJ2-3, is EADIYQTPRYLVIGTGKKITLECSQTMGHDKMYWYQQDPGMELHLIHYSYGVNSTEKGDLSSESTVSRIRTEHFPLTLESARPSHTSQYLCASSANDVSGRATDTQYFGPGTRLTVL.

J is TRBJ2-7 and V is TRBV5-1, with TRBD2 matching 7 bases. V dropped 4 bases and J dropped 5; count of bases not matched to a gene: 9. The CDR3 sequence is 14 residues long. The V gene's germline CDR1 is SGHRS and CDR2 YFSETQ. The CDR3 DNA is TGCGCCAGCAGCCTGGGAGGGTACGGAAACGAGCAGTACTTC. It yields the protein CASSLGGYGNEQYF.